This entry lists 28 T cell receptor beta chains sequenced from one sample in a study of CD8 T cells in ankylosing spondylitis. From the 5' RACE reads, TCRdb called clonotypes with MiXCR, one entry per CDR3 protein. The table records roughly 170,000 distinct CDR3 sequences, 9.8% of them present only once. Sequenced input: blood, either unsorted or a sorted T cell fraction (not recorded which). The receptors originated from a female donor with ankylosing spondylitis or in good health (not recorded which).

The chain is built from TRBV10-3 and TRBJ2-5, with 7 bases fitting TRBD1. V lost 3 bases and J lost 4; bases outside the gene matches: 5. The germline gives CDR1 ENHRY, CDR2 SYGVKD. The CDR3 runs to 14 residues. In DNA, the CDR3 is TGTGCCATCAGTGATTACAGGGGTTCAGAGACCCAGTACTTC. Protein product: CAISDYRGSETQYF.

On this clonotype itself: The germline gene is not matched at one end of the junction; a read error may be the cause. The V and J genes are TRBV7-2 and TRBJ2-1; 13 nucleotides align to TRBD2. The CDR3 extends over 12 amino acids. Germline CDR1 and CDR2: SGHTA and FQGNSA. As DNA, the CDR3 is TGTGCCAGCAGCTTGGGACTAGCGGGGCTAGAATTC. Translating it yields CASSLGLAGLEF.

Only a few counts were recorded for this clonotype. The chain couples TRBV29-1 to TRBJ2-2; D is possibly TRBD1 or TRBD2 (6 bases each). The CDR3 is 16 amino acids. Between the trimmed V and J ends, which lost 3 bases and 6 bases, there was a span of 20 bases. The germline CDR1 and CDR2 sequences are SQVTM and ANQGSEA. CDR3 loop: CSVDGGVRGDPGELFF. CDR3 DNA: TGCAGCGTTGATGGAGGAGTGAGGGGGGACCCCGGGGAGCTGTTTTTT.

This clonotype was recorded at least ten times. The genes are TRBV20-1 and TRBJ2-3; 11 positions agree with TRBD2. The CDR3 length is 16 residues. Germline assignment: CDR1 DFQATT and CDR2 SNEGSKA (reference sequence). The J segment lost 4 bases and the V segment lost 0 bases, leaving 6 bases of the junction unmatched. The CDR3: CSARDPASGRPDTQYF. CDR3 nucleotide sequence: TGCAGTGCTAGAGATCCGGCTAGCGGGAGGCCAGATACGCAGTATTTT.

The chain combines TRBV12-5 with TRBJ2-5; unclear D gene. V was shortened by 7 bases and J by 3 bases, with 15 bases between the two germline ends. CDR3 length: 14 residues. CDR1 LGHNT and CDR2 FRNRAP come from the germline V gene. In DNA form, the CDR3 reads TGTGCTAGTGCCCTAGACGACGGAAAAGAGACCCAGTACTTC. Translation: CASALDDGKETQYF.

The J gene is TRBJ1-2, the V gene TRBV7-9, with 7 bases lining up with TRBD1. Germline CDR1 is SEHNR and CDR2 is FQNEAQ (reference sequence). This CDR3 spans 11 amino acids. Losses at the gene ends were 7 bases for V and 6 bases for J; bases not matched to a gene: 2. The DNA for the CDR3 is TGTGCCAGCACAGGGGGGAATGGCTACACCTTC. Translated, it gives CASTGGNGYTF.

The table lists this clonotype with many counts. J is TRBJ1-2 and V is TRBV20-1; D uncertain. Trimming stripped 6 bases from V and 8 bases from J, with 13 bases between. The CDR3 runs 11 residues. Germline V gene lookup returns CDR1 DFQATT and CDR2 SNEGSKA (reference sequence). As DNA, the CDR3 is TGCAGTGCGCCCCGGTCGGGGGGCTACACCTTC. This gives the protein CSAPRSGGYTF.

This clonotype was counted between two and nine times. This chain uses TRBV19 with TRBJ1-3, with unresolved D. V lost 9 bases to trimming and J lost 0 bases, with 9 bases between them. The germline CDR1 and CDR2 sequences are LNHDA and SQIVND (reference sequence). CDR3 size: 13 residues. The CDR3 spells CASKKVSGNTIYF. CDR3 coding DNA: TGTGCCAGCAAGAAGGTCTCTGGAAACACCATATATTTT.

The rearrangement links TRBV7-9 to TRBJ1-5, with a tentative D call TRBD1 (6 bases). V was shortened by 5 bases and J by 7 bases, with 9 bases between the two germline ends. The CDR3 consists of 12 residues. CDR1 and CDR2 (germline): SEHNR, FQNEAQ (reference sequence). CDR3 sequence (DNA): TGTGCCAGCAGCCTCGACAGGCAGCCCCAGCATTTT. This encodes CASSLDRQPQHF.

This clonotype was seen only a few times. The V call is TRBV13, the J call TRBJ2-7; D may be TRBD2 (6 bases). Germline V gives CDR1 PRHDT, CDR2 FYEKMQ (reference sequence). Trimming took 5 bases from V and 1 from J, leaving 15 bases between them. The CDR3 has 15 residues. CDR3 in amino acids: CASSLAGRESYEQYF. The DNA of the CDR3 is TGTGCCAGCAGCCTAGCCGGGAGAGAGTCCTACGAGCAGTACTTC.

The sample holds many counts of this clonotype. The CDR3 here is CASTPGDTQYF. CDR3 coding DNA: TGTGCCAGCACCCCCGGAGATACGCAGTATTTT. The chain couples TRBV6-5 to TRBJ2-3; D gene unclear. CDR1 is MNHEY, CDR2 SVGAGI, per germline. The V and J ends lost 7 bases and 5 bases respectively, with 7 bases between them. CDR3 length equals 11 residues.

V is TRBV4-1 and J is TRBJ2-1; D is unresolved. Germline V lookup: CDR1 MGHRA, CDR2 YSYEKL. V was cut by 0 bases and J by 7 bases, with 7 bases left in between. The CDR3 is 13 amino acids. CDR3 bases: TGCGCCAGCAGCCAAGAGGCTGGGAATGAGCAGTTCTTC. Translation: CASSQEAGNEQFF.

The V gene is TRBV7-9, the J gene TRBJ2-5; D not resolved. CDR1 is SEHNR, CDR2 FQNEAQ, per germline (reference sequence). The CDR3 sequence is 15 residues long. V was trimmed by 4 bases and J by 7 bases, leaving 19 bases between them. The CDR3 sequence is CASSSRHTERVTQYF. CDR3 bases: TGTGCCAGCAGCTCCCGACATACGGAACGGGTGACCCAGTACTTC.

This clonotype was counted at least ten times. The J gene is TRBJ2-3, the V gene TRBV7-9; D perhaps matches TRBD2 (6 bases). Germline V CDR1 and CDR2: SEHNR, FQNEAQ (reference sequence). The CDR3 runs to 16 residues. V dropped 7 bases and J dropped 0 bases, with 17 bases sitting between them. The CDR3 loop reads CASTKLAATSTDTQYF. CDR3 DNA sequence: TGTGCCAGCACCAAACTAGCAGCCACTAGCACAGATACGCAGTATTTT.

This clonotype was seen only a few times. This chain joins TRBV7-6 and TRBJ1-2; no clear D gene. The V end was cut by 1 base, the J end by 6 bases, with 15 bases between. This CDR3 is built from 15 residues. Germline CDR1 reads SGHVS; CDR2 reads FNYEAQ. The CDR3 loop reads CASSLEVGSVNGYTF. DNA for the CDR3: TGTGCCAGCAGCTTAGAAGTAGGATCCGTAAATGGCTACACCTTC.

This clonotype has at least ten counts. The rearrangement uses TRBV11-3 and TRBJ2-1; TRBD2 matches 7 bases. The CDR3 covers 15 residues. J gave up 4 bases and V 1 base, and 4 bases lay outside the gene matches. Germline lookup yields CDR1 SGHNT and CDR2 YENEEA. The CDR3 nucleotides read TGTGCCAGCAGCTTAGTGGCGGGAGCTTACAATGAGCAGTTCTTC. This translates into CASSLVAGAYNEQFF.

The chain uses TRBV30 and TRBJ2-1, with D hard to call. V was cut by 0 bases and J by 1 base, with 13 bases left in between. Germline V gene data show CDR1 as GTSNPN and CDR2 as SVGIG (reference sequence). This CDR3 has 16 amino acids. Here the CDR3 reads CAWSVLELRSYNEQFF. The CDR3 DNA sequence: TGTGCCTGGAGTGTACTTGAGCTGAGGTCCTACAATGAGCAGTTCTTC.

This CDR3 is CASSLAVAEFHGYTF. Written as DNA, the CDR3 is TGTGCCAGCAGCTTAGCGGTAGCGGAGTTTCATGGCTACACCTTC. The chain joins TRBV7-2 to TRBJ1-2; no reliable D call. The V end was cut by 0 bases, the J end by 6 bases, with 14 bases between. This CDR3 comprises 15 residues. The germline CDR1 and CDR2 sequences are SGHTA and FQGNSA.

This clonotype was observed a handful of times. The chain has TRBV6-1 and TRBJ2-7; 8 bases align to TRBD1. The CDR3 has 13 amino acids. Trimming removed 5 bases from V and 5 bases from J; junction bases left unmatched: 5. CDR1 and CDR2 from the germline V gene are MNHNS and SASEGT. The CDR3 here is CASSRIQGDEQYF. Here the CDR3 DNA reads TGTGCCAGCAGTCGAATACAGGGGGACGAGCAGTACTTC.

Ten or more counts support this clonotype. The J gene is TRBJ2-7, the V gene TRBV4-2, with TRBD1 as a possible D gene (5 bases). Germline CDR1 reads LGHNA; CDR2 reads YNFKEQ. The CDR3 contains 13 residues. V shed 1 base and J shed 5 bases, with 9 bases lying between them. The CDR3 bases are TGTGCCAGCAGCCAAGCGATGGGGCACGAGCAGTACTTC. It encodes CASSQAMGHEQYF.

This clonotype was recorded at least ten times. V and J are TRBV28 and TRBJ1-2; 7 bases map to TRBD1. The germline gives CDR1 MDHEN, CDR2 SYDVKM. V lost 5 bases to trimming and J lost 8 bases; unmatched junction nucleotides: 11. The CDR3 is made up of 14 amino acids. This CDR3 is CASSLQTGTDGYTF. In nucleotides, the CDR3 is TGTGCCAGCAGTCTTCAGACAGGGACGGACGGCTACACCTTC.

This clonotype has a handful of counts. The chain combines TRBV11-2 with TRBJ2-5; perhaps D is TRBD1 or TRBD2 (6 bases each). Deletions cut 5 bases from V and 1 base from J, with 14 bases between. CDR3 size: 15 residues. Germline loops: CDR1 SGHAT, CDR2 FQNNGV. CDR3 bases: TGTGCCAGCAGCCCCCCGGGGGCCCTCCAAGAGACCCAGTACTTC. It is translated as CASSPPGALQETQYF.

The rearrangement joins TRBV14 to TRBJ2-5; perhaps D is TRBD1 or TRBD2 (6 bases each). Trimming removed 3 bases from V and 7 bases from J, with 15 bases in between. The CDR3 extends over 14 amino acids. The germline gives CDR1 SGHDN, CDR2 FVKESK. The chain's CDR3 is CASSQPGEEGTQYF. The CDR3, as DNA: TGTGCCAGCAGCCAGCCAGGGGAGGAGGGGACCCAGTACTTC.

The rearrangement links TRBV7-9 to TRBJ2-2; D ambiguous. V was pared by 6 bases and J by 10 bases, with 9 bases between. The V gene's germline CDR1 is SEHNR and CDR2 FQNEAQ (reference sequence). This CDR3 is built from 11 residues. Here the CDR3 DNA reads TGTGCCAGCAGTCCCCTGGAGGAGCTGTTTTTT. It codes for CASSPLEELFF.

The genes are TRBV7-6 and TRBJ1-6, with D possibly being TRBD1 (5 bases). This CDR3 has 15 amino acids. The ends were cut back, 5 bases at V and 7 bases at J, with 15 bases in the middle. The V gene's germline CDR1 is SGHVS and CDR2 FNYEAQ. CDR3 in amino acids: CASSLSTDPNSPLHF. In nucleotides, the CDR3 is TGTGCCAGCAGCCTTTCGACAGACCCAAATTCACCCCTCCACTTT.

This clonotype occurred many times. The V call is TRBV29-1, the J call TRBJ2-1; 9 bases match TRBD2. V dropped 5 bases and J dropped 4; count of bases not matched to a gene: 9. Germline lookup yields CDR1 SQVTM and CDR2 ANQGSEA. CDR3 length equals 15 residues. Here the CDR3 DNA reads TGCAGCGTTCAGGGACTAGCTGCGATTTACAATGAGCAGTTCTTC. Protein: CSVQGLAAIYNEQFF.

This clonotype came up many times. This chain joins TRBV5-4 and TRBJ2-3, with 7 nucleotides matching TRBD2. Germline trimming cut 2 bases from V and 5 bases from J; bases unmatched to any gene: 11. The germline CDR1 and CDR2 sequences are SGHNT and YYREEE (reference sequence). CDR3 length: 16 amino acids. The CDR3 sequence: CASSFTGLPLRDTQYF. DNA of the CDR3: TGTGCCAGCAGCTTCACGGGACTACCATTGAGAGATACGCAGTATTTT.

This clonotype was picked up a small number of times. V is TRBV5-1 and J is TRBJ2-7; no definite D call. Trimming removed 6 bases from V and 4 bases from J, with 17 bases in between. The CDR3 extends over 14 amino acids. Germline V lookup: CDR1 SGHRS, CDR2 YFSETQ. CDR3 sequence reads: CASNPLPGPYEQYF. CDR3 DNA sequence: TGCGCCAGCAACCCCCTCCCCGGTCCTTACGAGCAGTACTTC.